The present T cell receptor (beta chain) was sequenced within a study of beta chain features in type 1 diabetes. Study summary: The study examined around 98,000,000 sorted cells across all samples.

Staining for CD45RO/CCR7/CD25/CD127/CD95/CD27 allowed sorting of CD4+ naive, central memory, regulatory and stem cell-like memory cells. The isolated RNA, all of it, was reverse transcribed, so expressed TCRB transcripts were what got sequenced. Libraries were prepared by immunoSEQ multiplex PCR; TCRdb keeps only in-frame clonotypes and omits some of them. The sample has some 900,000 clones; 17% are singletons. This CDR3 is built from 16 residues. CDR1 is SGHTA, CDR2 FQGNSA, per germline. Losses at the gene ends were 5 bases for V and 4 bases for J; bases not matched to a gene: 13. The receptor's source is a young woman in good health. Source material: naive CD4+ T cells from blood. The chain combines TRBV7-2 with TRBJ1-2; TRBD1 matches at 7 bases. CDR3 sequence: CASSQTRQGLSYGYTF. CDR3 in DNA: TGTGCCAGCAGCCAAACCCGACAGGGCCTGAGCTATGGCTACACCTTC.